These 29 T cell receptor beta chains share one sample of origin, sequenced in a study of T cell repertoires in cytomegalovirus infection. Which antigens these TCRs recognize remains unknown. One entry per CDR3 protein results from TCRdb running MiXCR on the reads. There are 650,000 to 900,000 distinct CDR3 sequences in the sample; approximately 30% occur only once, and 9.5% to 15% lies in the top ten. The specimen was cultured CD8+ T cells from PBMCs, collected from culture after CMV antigen stimulation. The receptors shown here come from a human donor in good health (CMV status not recorded). Some clones in this sample may be carry-over from other donors' samples.

The chain employs TRBV28 and TRBJ2-1; TRBD1 agrees at 7 bases. The germline CDR1 and CDR2 sequences are MDHEN and SYDVKM. The CDR3 has 13 amino acids. Losses at the gene ends were 3 bases for V and 9 bases for J; bases not matched to a gene: 5. The CDR3: CASSFLGGGEQFF. DNA for the CDR3: TGTGCCAGCAGTTTTTTAGGGGGCGGTGAGCAGTTCTTC.

The J gene is TRBJ1-1, the V gene TRBV7-9, with 10 bases that match TRBD1. Per germline, CDR1 SEHNR and CDR2 FQNEAQ (reference sequence). Trimming took 8 bases from V and 7 from J; bases not matched to a gene: 13. This CDR3 region has 15 residues. CDR3 sequence reads: CASRLKTGGEDEAFF. The DNA of the CDR3 is TGTGCCAGCCGCCTTAAGACAGGGGGCGAAGATGAAGCTTTCTTT.

This clonotype came up many times. J is TRBJ1-1 and V is TRBV28, with 11 bases that match TRBD1. Trimming removed 6 bases from V and 5 bases from J; junction bases left unmatched: 5. Germline CDR1 reads MDHEN; CDR2 reads SYDVKM. The CDR3 extends over 14 amino acids. The CDR3 is CASRAGTGGTEAFF. CDR3 DNA: TGTGCCAGCAGGGCCGGGACAGGGGGTACTGAAGCTTTCTTT.

There are many counts of this clonotype. The chain joins TRBV12-3 or TRBV12-4 to TRBJ2-1; 8 bases agree with TRBD2. The CDR3 contains 13 residues. V lost 3 bases, J lost 5 bases, and 0 bases stayed unmatched. Here the CDR3 reads CASSFSGNNEQFF. CDR3 in DNA: TGTGCCAGCAGTTTTAGCGGGAACAATGAGCAGTTCTTC.

The chain recombines TRBV7-9 with TRBJ1-6; a weak D match, TRBD1 (5 bases). This CDR3 contains 15 residues. Trimming cost V 4 bases and J 4 bases, with 11 bases left between them. The germline CDR1 and CDR2 sequences are SEHNR and FQNEAQ (reference sequence). CDR3 loop: CASSSSGKYNSPLHF. Here the CDR3 DNA reads TGTGCCAGCAGCTCCTCAGGGAAGTATAATTCACCCCTCCACTTT.

The gene calls are TRBV7-9 and TRBJ2-1; D perhaps matches TRBD2 (5 bases). The germline V gene has CDR1 SEHNR and CDR2 FQNEAQ (reference sequence). The CDR3 totals 15 residues. Trimming took off 5 bases at V and 7 bases at J, with 18 bases between the two ends. The CDR3 is CASSIPSSTPNEQFF. CDR3 coding DNA: TGTGCCAGCAGCATTCCTAGCTCGACTCCAAATGAGCAGTTCTTC. Together with reference TRBV7-9 and TRBJ2-1, the CDR3 gives the full variable domain: DTGVSQNPRHKITKRGQNVTFRCDPISEHNRLYWYRQTLGQGPEFLTYFQNEAQLEKSRLLSDRFSAERPKGSFSTLEIQRTEQGDSAMYLCASSIPSSTPNEQFFGPGTRLTVL.

The rearrangement uses TRBV9 and TRBJ2-3, with 8 bases aligning to TRBD1. The ends lost 0 bases at V and 3 bases at J; junction bases unmatched: 6. CDR3 size: 16 residues. From germline, CDR1 is SGDLS and CDR2 YYNGEE. The chain's CDR3 is CASSVVETGATDTQYF. In nucleotides, the CDR3 is TGTGCCAGCAGCGTAGTCGAGACAGGGGCGACAGATACGCAGTATTTT.

In this sample, this clonotype turned up a few times. The J gene is TRBJ1-5, the V gene TRBV4-2, with TRBD1 matching 8 bases. Germline values: CDR1 LGHNA, CDR2 YNFKEQ. The V and J ends lost 3 bases and 2 bases, in that order; junction bases with no gene match: 9. The CDR3 is 17 amino acids. Here the CDR3 reads CASSHLGGQGRNQPQHF. DNA for the CDR3: TGTGCCAGCAGCCATCTAGGAGGACAGGGTCGCAATCAGCCCCAGCATTTT.

This chain uses TRBV20-1 with TRBJ1-4; 12 positions match TRBD1. This CDR3 spans 15 amino acids. Germline V CDR1 and CDR2: DFQATT, SNEGSKA (reference sequence). V gave up 5 bases and J gave up 8 bases; unmatched junction bases: 9. The CDR3 is CSALPRGQGAEKLFF. CDR3 bases: TGCAGTGCTTTACCTCGGGGACAGGGGGCCGAAAAACTGTTTTTT.

This clonotype has a single count. The chain links TRBV6-2 or TRBV6-3 to TRBJ2-1; 10 nucleotides match TRBD1. The trim removed 6 bases at V and 8 bases at J, leaving 10 bases unmatched. The CDR3 consists of 15 residues. Per the germline V gene, CDR1 is MNHEY and CDR2 is SVGEGT. The CDR3 DNA is TGTGCCAGCAGCGAGCGGGACAGGGGATGGGATGAGCAGTTCTTC. This encodes CASSERDRGWDEQFF.

The chain joins TRBV4-2 to TRBJ1-1; TRBD1 aligns across 7 bases. The germline V gene encodes CDR1 LGHNA and CDR2 YNFKEQ. Germline trimming cut 4 bases from V and 0 bases from J; bases unmatched to any gene: 5. This CDR3 has 15 amino acids. The CDR3 sequence is CASSRGQDLNTEAFF. The CDR3 coding sequence is TGTGCCAGCAGCCGCGGACAGGATTTGAACACTGAAGCTTTCTTT.

This clonotype was seen only a few times. CDR3 sequence (DNA): TGTGCCAGCAGTTACGGGGGGGCGGTCCGGGAGACCCAGTACTTC. Amino acid sequence: CASSYGGAVRETQYF. V is TRBV6-5 and J is TRBJ2-5; a possible D gene is TRBD2 (7 bases). V lost 2 bases, J lost 5 bases, and 15 bases lay in between. Germline-derived CDR1 and CDR2 are MNHEY and SVGAGI. The CDR3 contains 15 residues.

The CDR3 DNA sequence: TGTGCCAGCAGCCAAGATTCTAGCGGGGGAGTCACAGATACGCAGTATTTT. Its translation: CASSQDSSGGVTDTQYF. This chain connects TRBV4-2 to TRBJ2-3; 10 bases line up with TRBD2. CDR1 is LGHNA and CDR2 is YNFKEQ in the germline V gene. The CDR3 extends over 17 amino acids. J lost 2 bases, V lost 0 bases, and 5 bases had no gene match.

The chain employs TRBV7-9 and TRBJ1-3, with 9 bases identical to TRBD1. The CDR3 sequence is 16 residues long. V lost 5 bases, J lost 2 bases, and 7 bases stayed unmatched. Germline V gene sequence: CDR1 SEHNR, CDR2 FQNEAQ (reference sequence). The CDR3 nucleotides read TGTGCCAGCAGCCCGGGACAGGGAAAACCTGGAAACACCATATATTTT. Protein sequence: CASSPGQGKPGNTIYF.

This clonotype was seen only a few times. V is TRBV19 and J is TRBJ2-5; 7 positions agree with TRBD1. CDR1 is LNHDA, CDR2 SQIVND, per germline (reference sequence). J lost 1 base, V lost 5 bases, and 7 bases had no gene match. The CDR3 sequence is 15 residues long. The CDR3 sequence: CASSPRQGPQETQYF. CDR3 DNA: TGTGCCAGTAGTCCTCGACAGGGCCCCCAAGAGACCCAGTACTTC.

This clonotype came up a few times. The J gene is TRBJ1-1, the V gene TRBV2; TRBD1 matches at 8 bases. CDR3 length: 12 amino acids. Germline V gene lookup returns CDR1 SNHLY and CDR2 FYNNEI. Trimming took 10 bases from V and 5 from J; bases not matched to a gene: 6. CDR3 nucleotide sequence: TGTGCCACCGTGGACAGGGTAACTGAAGCTTTCTTT. Amino acids: CATVDRVTEAFF.

The chain couples TRBV7-6 to TRBJ2-2; the D is unclear. The ends were cut back, 5 bases at V and 3 bases at J, with 13 bases in the middle. The V gene's germline CDR1 is SGHVS and CDR2 FNYEAQ. The CDR3 consists of 15 residues. The CDR3 spells CASSLESVYTGELFF. As DNA, the CDR3 is TGTGCCAGCAGCCTCGAGAGCGTGTACACCGGGGAGCTGTTTTTT.

J is TRBJ2-2 and V is TRBV28; D ambiguous. The V end was cut by 2 bases, the J end by 2 bases, with 6 bases between. The CDR3 extends over 14 amino acids. Germline V gives CDR1 MDHEN, CDR2 SYDVKM. The CDR3 is CASSLAVNTGELFF. The CDR3 DNA sequence: TGTGCCAGCAGTTTAGCCGTTAACACCGGGGAGCTGTTTTTT.

This clonotype was counted only a few times. The rearrangement uses TRBV24-1 and TRBJ2-1, with D possibly being TRBD2 (6 bases). The CDR3 runs 14 residues. With 2 bases removed from V and 6 bases from J, the gap between germline ends came to 10 bases. Germline V gene lookup returns CDR1 KGHDR and CDR2 SFDVKD. The CDR3 coding sequence is TGTGCCACCAGTGATTCGGTGGGGGGCAATGAGCAGTTCTTC. Amino acids: CATSDSVGGNEQFF.

The chain joins TRBV7-9 to TRBJ2-4, with a weak D call TRBD1 (6 bases). V was shortened by 2 bases and J by 1 base, with 21 bases between the two germline ends. Germline CDR1 is SEHNR and CDR2 is FQNEAQ (reference sequence). The CDR3 contains 19 residues. The CDR3 DNA reads TGTGCCAGCAGCTTAAAGGGTATACAGGGAAGAGAGGCCAAAAACATTCAGTACTTC. Translating gives CASSLKGIQGREAKNIQYF. Full variable domain (rest looked up from reference TRBV7-9 and TRBJ2-4): DTGVSQNPRHKITKRGQNVTFRCDPISEHNRLYWYRQTLGQGPEFLTYFQNEAQLEKSRLLSDRFSAERPKGSFSTLEIQRTEQGDSAMYLCASSLKGIQGREAKNIQYFGAGTRLSVL.

The rearrangement joins TRBV25-1 to TRBJ2-5; 8 bases fit TRBD2. V lost 3 bases and J lost 5; bases outside the gene matches: 14. The CDR3 totals 17 residues. The germline gives CDR1 MGHDK, CDR2 SYGVNS. The CDR3: CASSEAPTSGELETQYF. The CDR3 DNA sequence: TGTGCCAGCAGTGAGGCTCCTACTAGCGGCGAACTGGAGACCCAGTACTTC.

The V and J genes are TRBV5-1 and TRBJ2-3; D not certain. V was trimmed by 5 bases and J by 2 bases, leaving 15 bases between them. Germline V gives CDR1 SGHRS, CDR2 YFSETQ. There are 15 residues in the CDR3. The chain's CDR3 is CASSKGLGDTDTQYF. The CDR3 coding sequence is TGCGCCAGCAGTAAGGGTCTCGGCGACACAGATACGCAGTATTTT.

The chain has TRBV6-4 and TRBJ2-1; 9 positions agree with TRBD2. After removal of 7 bases from V and 0 bases from J, the junction contained 7 bases not matched to a gene. The CDR3 contains 16 residues. Looked up from germline, CDR1 is MRHNA and CDR2 is SNTAGT. DNA of the CDR3: TGTGCCAGCACCATACGACTAGCGGTCTCCTACAATGAGCAGTTCTTC. This codes for CASTIRLAVSYNEQFF.

This chain uses TRBV7-2 with TRBJ2-5; a possible D gene is TRBD2 (6 bases). The V end was cut by 3 bases, the J end by 3 bases, with 17 bases between. This CDR3 contains 16 residues. Germline CDR1 and CDR2: SGHTA and FQGNSA. The CDR3 spells CASSLNRRVPEETQYF. DNA for the CDR3: TGTGCCAGCAGCTTGAACAGGAGGGTCCCCGAAGAGACCCAGTACTTC. The full variable domain, in which reference TRBV7-2 and TRBJ2-5 provide the parts outside the CDR3, is GAGVSQSPSNKVTEKGKDVELRCDPISGHTALYWYRQSLGQGLEFLIYFQGNSAPDKSGLPSDRFSAERTGGSVSTLTIQRTQQEDSAVYLCASSLNRRVPEETQYFGPGTRLLVL.

This clonotype was seen only once. This sequence joins TRBV24-1 and TRBJ2-2; 7 positions match TRBD1. V dropped 2 bases and J dropped 15; count of bases not matched to a gene: 17. The V gene's germline CDR1 is KGHDR and CDR2 SFDVKD. The CDR3 length is 16 residues. CDR3 sequence: CATSDWTGQSTGMLFF. In DNA, the CDR3 is TGTGCCACCAGTGATTGGACGGGACAGTCTACCGGAATGTTGTTTTTT.

V is TRBV4-3 and J is TRBJ2-2; tentatively, D is TRBD2 (5 bases). CDR3 length equals 17 residues. The germline V and J ends were trimmed by 6 bases and 0 bases, with 17 bases remaining between them. Germline CDR1 is LGHNA and CDR2 is YSLEER. The CDR3 sequence: CASRREGSYANTGELFF. The CDR3 DNA is TGCGCCAGCAGACGGGAAGGGAGTTATGCGAACACCGGGGAGCTGTTTTTT.

The rearrangement uses TRBV15 and TRBJ2-3; the D call may be TRBD1 or TRBD2 (5 bases each). This CDR3 region has 14 residues. Between the trimmed V and J ends, which lost 0 bases and 4 bases, there was a span of 8 bases. CDR1 LNHNV and CDR2 YYDKDF come from the germline V gene (reference sequence). The CDR3 loop reads CATSRDRGADTQYF. CDR3 in DNA: TGTGCCACCAGCAGAGATCGAGGGGCAGATACGCAGTATTTT.

This clonotype showed up just once. The V and J genes are TRBV29-1 and TRBJ2-7, with D possibly TRBD2 on 5 matching bases. The CDR3 sequence is 12 residues long. Trimming left V 1 base short and J 2 bases short, with 6 bases between. The V gene's germline CDR1 is SQVTM and CDR2 ANQGSEA. In DNA, the CDR3 is TGCAGCGTTGAAGGAGGGACCTACGAGCAGTACTTC. This codes for CSVEGGTYEQYF.

This chain connects TRBV6-8 to TRBJ2-1, with D maybe TRBD1 (6 bases). Trimming cost V 10 bases and J 2 bases, with 15 bases left between them. The CDR3 consists of 14 residues. Germline lookup yields CDR1 MNHGY and CDR2 SAAAGT. The chain's CDR3 is CATARDNPYNEQFF. The CDR3, as DNA: TGTGCCACCGCCCGGGACAATCCCTACAATGAGCAGTTCTTC.